The present T cell receptor beta chain was sequenced within a study of blood T cell repertoires in COVID-19. As for the study in general: Donors in the United States, Italy and Spain gave samples during acute or convalescent COVID-19. T cells, B-cell-depleted T cells, or PBMCs supplied cDNA or gDNA.

Measured with immunoSEQ multiplex PCR; TCRdb has only the in-frame clones, and not every one. Altogether 250,000 to 350,000 clones are present, just over 85% being singletons, with the ten largest covering 3%. This sequence was found in a woman aged 25 to 39 with active or convalescent COVID-19. Material: peripheral blood.

CDR3 nucleotides: TGTGCCAGCAGCTTGTACAGGGACTACAATGAGCAGTTCTTC. Its translation: CASSLYRDYNEQFF. The chain employs TRBV7-8 and TRBJ2-1; a possible D gene is TRBD1 (6 bases). Germline CDR1 reads SGHVS; CDR2 reads FQNEAQ. The CDR3 extends over 14 amino acids. The V and J ends lost 3 bases and 3 bases respectively, with 9 bases between them.